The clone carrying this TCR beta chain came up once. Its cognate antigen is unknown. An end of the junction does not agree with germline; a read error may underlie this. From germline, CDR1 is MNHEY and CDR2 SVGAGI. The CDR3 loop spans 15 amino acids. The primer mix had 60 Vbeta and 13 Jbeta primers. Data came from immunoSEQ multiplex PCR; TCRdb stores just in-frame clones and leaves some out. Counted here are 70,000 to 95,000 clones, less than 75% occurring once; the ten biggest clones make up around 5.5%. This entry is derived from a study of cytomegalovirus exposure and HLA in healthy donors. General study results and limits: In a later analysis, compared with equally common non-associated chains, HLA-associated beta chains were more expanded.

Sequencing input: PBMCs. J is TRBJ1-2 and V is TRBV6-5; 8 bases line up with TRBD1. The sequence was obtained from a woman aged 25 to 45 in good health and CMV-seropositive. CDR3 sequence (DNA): TGTGCCAGCAGGCCTTCCTCAGGGGGCTTGGGAGGCTACCCCTTC. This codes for CASRPSSGGLGGYPF.